This paragraph reports one T cell receptor beta chain. This sample is part of a study of Graves' ophthalmopathy and Graves' hyperthyroidism. TCR beta CDR3 amplification used RNA transcripts. The first round was an RT-PCR with HTBI primers, and the second round was a multiplex PCR. Via MiXCR, TCRdb re-called the multiplex PCR reads, giving one row per CDR3 protein. Of a few hundred thousand distinct CDR3 sequences listed, 15% were seen once; the top ten hold 5.5% to 7%. There are 11 residues in the CDR3. The V end lost 2 bases, the J end lost 5 bases, and 4 bases lay between the germline ends. Germline lookup yields CDR1 WNHNN and CDR2 SYGVQD (reference sequence).

The chain employs TRBV10-1 and TRBJ2-7; D is unresolved. Sequenced sample: peripheral blood. This TCR derives from a woman between 18 and 29 years old with stable Graves' hyperthyroidism. CDR3 residues: CASSEGHEQYF. The CDR3 bases are TGCGCCAGCAGTGAGGGACACGAGCAGTACTTC.